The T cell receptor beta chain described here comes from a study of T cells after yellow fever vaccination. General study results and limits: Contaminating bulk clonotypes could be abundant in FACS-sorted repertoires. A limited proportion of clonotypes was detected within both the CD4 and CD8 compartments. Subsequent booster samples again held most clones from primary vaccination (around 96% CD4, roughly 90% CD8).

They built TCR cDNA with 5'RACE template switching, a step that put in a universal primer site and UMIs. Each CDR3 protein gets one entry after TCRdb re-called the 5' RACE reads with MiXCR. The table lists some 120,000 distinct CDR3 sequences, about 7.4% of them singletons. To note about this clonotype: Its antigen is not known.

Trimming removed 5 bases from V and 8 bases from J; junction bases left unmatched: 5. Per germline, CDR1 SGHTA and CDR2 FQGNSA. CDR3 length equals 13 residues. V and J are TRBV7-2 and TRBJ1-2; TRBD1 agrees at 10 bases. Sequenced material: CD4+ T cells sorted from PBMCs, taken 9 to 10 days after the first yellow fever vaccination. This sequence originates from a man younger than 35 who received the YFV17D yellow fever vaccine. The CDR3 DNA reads TGTGCCAGCAGCCGGGACAGGGGAGGCGGCTACACCTTC. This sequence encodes CASSRDRGGGYTF.